This TCR beta chain appears in the sequencing data of a study of molecular identifiers for immune sequencing clone quantification. Findings and limits, study-wide: Highly expanded clone sizes could be underestimated through barcode sharing by identical TCR molecules.

The authors gated naive CD8 T cells as CD8+CD4-CCR7+CD45RA+ for sorting. TCRdb fed the PCR reads into MiXCR, producing one record per CDR3 protein. The sample yields over 85,000 distinct CDR3 sequences, around 23% seen once. This clonotype was seen more than once but under ten times. Its antigen is still unknown. This sequence originates from a human donor in good health. Some libraries in this study had Jurkat cell RNA spiked in. The sample comprised naive CD8+ T cells from blood, with Jurkat cell RNA spiked in. Regarding subset: FACS-sorted CD8+CD4-CCR7+CD45RA+ naive T cells.

Here the CDR3 DNA reads TGCAGTGCAAGGGAGATGAACGAGCAGTACTTC. Protein: CSAREMNEQYF. The rearrangement joins TRBV20-1 to TRBJ2-7, with D maybe TRBD2 (5 bases). The ends were cut back, 6 bases at V and 5 bases at J, with 11 bases in the middle. The CDR3 length is 11 residues. Per germline, CDR1 DFQATT and CDR2 SNEGSKA (reference sequence).